This TCR beta chain is from a study of shared clonotypes between healthy human individuals. Study observations and caveats: Clonotype sharing among donors likely depends on sequencing depth.

With regard to this clone: Its antigen is unknown.

It was at deep level that the assay was run. Using immunoSEQ multiplex PCR, the repertoire was profiled, and TCRdb retains in-frame clones only, with some absent. The sample carries some 580,000 clones, around 97% recorded once. Every donor was a Caucasian adult from Nashville, Tennessee. Sample: naive CD4+ T cells sorted from blood. Sample subset: CD45RA+ positively selected. This clonotype was sampled from a woman aged 25 to 39 in good health.

In DNA, the CDR3 is TGTGCCAGTAGTATAGACGGCCTAGGAGGCTACACCTTC. Translation: CASSIDGLGGYTF. This chain joins TRBV19 and TRBJ1-2; no reliable D call. The CDR3 has 13 residues. Trimming pared 0 bases from V and 8 bases from J, leaving 10 bases between. From germline, CDR1 is LNHDA and CDR2 SQIVND (reference sequence). Variable domain in full (rest from reference TRBV19 and TRBJ1-2): DGGITQSPKYLFRKEGQNVTLSCEQNLNHDAMYWYRQDPGQGLRLIYYSQIVNDFQKGDIAEGYSVSREKKESFPLTVTSAQKNPTAFYLCASSIDGLGGYTFGSGTRLTVV.